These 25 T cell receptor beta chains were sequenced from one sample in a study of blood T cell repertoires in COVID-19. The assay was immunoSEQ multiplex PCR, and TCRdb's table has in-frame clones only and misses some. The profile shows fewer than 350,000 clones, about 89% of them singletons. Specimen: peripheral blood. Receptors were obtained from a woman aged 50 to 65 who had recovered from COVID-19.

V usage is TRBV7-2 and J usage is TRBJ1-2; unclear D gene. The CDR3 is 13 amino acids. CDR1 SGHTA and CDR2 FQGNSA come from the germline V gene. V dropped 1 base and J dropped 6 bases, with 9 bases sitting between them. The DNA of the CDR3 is TGTGCCAGCAGCTTAGATGGAGGGAATGGCTACACCTTC. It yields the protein CASSLDGGNGYTF.

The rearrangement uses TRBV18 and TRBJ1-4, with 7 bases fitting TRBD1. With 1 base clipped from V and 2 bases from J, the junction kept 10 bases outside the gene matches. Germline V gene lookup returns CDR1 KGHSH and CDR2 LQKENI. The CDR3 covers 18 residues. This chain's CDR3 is CASSPRRQGVVTNEKLFF. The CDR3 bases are TGTGCCAGCTCACCACGCCGACAGGGAGTAGTGACTAATGAAAAACTGTTTTTT.

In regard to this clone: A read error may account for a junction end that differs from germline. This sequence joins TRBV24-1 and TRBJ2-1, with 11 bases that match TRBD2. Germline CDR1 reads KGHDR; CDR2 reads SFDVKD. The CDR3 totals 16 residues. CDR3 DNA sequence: TGTGCCGCCAGTGATCCCGGGACTAGCGGTTACAATGAGCAGTTCTTC. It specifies CAASDPGTSGYNEQFF.

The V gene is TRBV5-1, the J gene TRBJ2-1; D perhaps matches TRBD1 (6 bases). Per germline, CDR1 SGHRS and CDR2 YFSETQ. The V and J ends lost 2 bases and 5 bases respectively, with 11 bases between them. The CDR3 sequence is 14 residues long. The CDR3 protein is CASSFGQINNEQFF. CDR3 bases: TGCGCCAGCAGCTTCGGACAGATTAACAATGAGCAGTTCTTC.

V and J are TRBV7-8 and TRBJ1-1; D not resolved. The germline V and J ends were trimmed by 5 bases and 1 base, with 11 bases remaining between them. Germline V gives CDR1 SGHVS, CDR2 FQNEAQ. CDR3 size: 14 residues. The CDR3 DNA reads TGTGCCAGCAGCAGAGACCCGGGGAACACTGAAGCTTTCTTT. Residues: CASSRDPGNTEAFF.

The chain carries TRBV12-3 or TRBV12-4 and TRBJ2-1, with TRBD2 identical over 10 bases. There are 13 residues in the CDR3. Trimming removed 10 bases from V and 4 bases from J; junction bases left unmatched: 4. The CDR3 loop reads CANTLAGYNEQFF. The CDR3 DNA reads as TGTGCCAACACACTAGCGGGGTACAATGAGCAGTTCTTC.

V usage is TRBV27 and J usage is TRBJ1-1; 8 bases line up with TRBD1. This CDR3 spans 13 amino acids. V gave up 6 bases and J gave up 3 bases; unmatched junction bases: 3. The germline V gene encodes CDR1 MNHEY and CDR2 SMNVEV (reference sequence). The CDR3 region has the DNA TGTGCCAGCAGCAGGGGGCGCGACACTGAAGCTTTCTTT. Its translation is CASSRGRDTEAFF.

The CDR3 here is CASSRTDNQPQHF. CDR3 nucleotide sequence: TGTGCCAGCAGCAGGACAGATAATCAGCCCCAGCATTTT. The V gene is TRBV9, the J gene TRBJ1-5; possible D gene TRBD1, 6 bases. This CDR3 has 13 residues. V was shortened by 4 bases and J by 4 bases, with 9 bases between the two germline ends. Germline V gene sequence: CDR1 SGDLS, CDR2 YYNGEE.

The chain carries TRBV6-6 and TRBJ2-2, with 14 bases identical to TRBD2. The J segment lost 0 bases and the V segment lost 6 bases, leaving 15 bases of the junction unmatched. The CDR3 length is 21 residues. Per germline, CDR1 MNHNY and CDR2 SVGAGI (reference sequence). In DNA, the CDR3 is TGTGCCAGCAGCCGTGGCGGACCGGGACTAGCGGGGGCCTCGAACACCGGGGAGCTGTTTTTT. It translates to CASSRGGPGLAGASNTGELFF.

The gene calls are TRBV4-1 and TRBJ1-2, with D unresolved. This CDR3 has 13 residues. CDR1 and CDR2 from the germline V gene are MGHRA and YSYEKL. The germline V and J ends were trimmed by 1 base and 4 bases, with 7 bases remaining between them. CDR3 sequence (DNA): TGCGCCAGCAGCCAAGTACTCTCCTATGGCTACACCTTC. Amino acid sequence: CASSQVLSYGYTF.

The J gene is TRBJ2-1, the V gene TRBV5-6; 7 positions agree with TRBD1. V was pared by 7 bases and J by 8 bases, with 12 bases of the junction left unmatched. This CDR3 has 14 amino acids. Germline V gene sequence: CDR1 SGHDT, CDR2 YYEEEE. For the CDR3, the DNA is TGTGCCAGCCGAGCATTGGGTGGGACAGATGAGCAGTTCTTC. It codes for CASRALGGTDEQFF.

The CDR3 DNA is TGTGCCAGCAGATATGGACTAGCGGAGGAGACAGATACGCAGTATTTT. Its translation is CASRYGLAEETDTQYF. The chain is built from TRBV7-2 and TRBJ2-3; 10 nucleotides match TRBD2. V was pared by 6 bases and J by 3 bases, with 9 bases of the junction left unmatched. The CDR3 is 16 residues long. The germline CDR1 and CDR2 sequences are SGHTA and FQGNSA.

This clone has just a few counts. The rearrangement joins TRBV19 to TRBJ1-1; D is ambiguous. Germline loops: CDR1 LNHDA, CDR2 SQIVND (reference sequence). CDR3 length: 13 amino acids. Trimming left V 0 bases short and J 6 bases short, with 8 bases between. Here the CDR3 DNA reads TGTGCCAGTAGTATAGAAGAACGGGCTGAAGCTTTCTTT. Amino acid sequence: CASSIEERAEAFF.

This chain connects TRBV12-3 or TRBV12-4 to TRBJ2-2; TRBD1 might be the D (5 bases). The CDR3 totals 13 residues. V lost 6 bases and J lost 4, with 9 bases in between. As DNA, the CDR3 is TGTGCCAGCAGATCTCAGGGCACCGGGGAGCTGTTTTTT. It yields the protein CASRSQGTGELFF.

The CDR3 DNA reads as TGTGCCAGCAGTTTGGGTTACAGGGGAAGGTTCGGCCCCTACGAGCAGTACTTC. Its translation: CASSLGYRGRFGPYEQYF. The V call is TRBV27, the J call TRBJ2-7, with 7 bases that match TRBD1. In germline, CDR1 is MNHEY, CDR2 SMNVEV (reference sequence). The CDR3 consists of 18 residues. The V gene end was trimmed by 3 bases and the J gene end by 2 bases; junction bases not matched to a gene: 16.

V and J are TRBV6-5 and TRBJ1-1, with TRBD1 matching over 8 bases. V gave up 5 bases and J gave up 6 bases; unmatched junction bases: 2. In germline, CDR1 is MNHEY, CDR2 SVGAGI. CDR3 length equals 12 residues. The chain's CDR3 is CASSLQGAEAFF. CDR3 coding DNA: TGTGCCAGCAGTCTACAGGGGGCTGAAGCTTTCTTT.

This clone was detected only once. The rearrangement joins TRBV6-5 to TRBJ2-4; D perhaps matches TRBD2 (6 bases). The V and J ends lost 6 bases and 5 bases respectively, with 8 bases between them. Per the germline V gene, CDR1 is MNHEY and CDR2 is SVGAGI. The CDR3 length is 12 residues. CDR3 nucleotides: TGTGCCAGCAGGACGGGGGAAAACATTCAGTACTTC. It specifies CASRTGENIQYF.

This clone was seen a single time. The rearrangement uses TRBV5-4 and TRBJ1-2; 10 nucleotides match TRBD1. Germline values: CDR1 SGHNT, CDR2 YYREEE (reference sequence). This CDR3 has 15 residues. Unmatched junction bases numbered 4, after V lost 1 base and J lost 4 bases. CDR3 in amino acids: CASSLMGQGLYGYTF. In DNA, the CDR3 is TGTGCCAGCAGCTTGATGGGACAGGGGCTCTATGGCTACACCTTC.

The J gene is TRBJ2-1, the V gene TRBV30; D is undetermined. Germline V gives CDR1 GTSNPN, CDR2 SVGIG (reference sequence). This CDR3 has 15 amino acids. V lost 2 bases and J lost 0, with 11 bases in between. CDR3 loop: CAWSHQAYSYNEQFF. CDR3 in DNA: TGTGCCTGGAGTCACCAAGCTTACTCCTACAATGAGCAGTTCTTC.

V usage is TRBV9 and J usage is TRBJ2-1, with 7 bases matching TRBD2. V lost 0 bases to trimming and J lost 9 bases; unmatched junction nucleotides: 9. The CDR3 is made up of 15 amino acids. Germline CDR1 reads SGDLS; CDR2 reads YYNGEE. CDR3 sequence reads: CASSVVRGLVIEQFF. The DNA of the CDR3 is TGTGCCAGCAGCGTAGTAAGAGGACTAGTGATTGAGCAGTTCTTC.

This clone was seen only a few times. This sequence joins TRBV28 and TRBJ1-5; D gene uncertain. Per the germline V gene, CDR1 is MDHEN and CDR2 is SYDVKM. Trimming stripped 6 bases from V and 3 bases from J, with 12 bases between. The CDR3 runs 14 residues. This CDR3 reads CASRKHGVNQPQHF. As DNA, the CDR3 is TGTGCCAGCAGGAAACATGGAGTCAATCAGCCCCAGCATTTT.

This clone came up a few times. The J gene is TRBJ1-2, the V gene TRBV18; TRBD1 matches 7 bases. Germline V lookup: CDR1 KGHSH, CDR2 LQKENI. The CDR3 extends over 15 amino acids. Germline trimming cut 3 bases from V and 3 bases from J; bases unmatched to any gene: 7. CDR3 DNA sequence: TGTGCCAGCTCACCCGCCCGGGGGACAGACTATGGCTACACCTTC. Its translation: CASSPARGTDYGYTF.

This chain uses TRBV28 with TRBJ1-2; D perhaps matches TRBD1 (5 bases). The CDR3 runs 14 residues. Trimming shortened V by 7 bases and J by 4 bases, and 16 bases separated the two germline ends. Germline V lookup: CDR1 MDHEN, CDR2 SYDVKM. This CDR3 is CASTMPDRFYGYTF. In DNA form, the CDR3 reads TGTGCCAGCACCATGCCCGACAGATTCTATGGCTACACCTTC.

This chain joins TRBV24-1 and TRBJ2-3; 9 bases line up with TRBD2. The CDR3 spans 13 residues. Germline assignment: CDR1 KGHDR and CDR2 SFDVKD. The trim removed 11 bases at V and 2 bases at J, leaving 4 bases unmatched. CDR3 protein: CAISGGYTDTQYF. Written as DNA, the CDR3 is TGTGCCATCAGCGGGGGGTACACAGATACGCAGTATTTT.

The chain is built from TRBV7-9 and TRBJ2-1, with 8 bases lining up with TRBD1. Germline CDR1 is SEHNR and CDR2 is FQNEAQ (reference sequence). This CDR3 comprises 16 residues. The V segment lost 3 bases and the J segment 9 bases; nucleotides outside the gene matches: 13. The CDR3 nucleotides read TGTGCCAGCAGCTTTAGTCTTACAGGGGGAAATTTTGAGCAGTTCTTC. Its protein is CASSFSLTGGNFEQFF.